This T cell receptor (beta chain) is from a study of cytomegalovirus exposure and HLA in healthy donors. Study-wide points: The classifier reportedly diagnosed cytomegalovirus status with high specificity and sensitivity.

Using immunoSEQ multiplex PCR, the repertoire was profiled, and TCRdb retains in-frame clones only, with some absent. The data contain fewer than 350,000 clones, 85% to 90% of them singletons. Germline CDR1 SGHRS, CDR2 YFSETQ. The CDR3 sequence is 15 residues long. Deletions cut 0 bases from V and 3 bases from J, with 13 bases between. To note about this clone: Its antigen is currently unknown.

The TCR comes from a woman aged 18-29 years in good health and CMV-seronegative. The material sequenced was PBMCs. The gene calls are TRBV5-1 and TRBJ2-7; a weak D match, TRBD1 (6 bases). The CDR3 here is CASSLESGVGYEQYF. The CDR3 DNA reads TGCGCCAGCAGCTTGGAATCAGGGGTAGGCTACGAGCAGTACTTC.